A single TCR beta chain is shown here with its context. No antigen is known for it. The sample comes from a study of T cell responses to AZD1222 COVID-19 vaccine. Here immunoSEQ multiplex PCR was the method, and the copy in TCRdb shows in-frame clones only, minus some. The table shows under 80,000 clones, with roughly four fifths occurring only once. Study outcomes and limitations: Receipt of two AZD1222 doses was followed by a rise in Spike-specific TCR breadth and depth.

This CDR3 has 15 residues. CDR1 is SGDLS, CDR2 YYNGEE, per germline. Trimming shortened V by 0 bases and J by 5 bases, and 15 bases separated the two germline ends. This sample comprised peripheral blood, obtained 28 days after the second AZD1222 dose. The TCR sequence derives from an adult who received the AZD1222 COVID-19 vaccine. This sequence joins TRBV9 and TRBJ2-7; a possible D gene is TRBD1 (6 bases). The CDR3 reads CASSVGGGASNEQYF. The CDR3 DNA reads as TGTGCCAGCAGCGTAGGTGGGGGCGCGAGTAACGAGCAGTACTTC. The whole variable domain, filled in from reference TRBV9 and TRBJ2-7, reads DSGVTQTPKHLITATGQRVTLRCSPRSGDLSVYWYQQSLDQGLQFLIQYYNGEERAKGNILERFSAQQFPDLHSELNLSSLELGDSALYFCASSVGGGASNEQYFGPGTRLTVT.